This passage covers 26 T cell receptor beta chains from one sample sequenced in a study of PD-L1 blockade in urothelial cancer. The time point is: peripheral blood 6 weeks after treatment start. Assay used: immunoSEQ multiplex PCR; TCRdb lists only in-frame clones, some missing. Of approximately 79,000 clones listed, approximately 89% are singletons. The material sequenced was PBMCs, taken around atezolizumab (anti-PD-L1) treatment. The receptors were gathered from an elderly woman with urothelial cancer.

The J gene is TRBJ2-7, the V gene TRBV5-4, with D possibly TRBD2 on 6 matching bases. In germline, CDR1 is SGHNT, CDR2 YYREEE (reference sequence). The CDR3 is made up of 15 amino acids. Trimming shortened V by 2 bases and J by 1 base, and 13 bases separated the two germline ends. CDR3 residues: CASSLGGSGSYEQYF. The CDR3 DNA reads TGTGCCAGCAGCTTAGGAGGGAGTGGGTCCTACGAGCAGTACTTC.

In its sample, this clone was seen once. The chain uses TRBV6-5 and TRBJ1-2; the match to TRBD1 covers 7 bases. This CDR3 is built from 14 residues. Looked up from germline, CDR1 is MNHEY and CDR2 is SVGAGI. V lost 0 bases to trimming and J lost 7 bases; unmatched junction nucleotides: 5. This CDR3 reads CASSYSTPGGGYTF. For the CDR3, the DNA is TGTGCCAGCAGTTACTCGACTCCAGGGGGTGGCTACACCTTC.

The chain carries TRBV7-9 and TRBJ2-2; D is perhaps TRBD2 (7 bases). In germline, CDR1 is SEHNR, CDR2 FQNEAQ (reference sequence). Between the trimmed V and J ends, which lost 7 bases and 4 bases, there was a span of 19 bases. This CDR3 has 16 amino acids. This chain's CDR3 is CASTLMRGQSTGELFF. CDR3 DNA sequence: TGTGCCAGCACCCTTATGCGGGGGCAGAGCACCGGGGAGCTGTTTTTT.

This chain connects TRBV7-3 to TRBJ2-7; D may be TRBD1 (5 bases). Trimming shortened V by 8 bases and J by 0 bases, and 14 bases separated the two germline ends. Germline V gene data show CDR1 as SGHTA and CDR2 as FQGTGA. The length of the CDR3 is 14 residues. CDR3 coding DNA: TGTGCCAGCGGGGTCGACAGCGTCTCCTACGAGCAGTACTTC. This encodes CASGVDSVSYEQYF.

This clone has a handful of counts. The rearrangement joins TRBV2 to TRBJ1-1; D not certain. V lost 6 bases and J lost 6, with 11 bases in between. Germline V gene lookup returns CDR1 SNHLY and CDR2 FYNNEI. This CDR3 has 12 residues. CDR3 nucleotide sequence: TGTGCCAGCAGGAGGGTGGGGTCTGAAGCTTTCTTT. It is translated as CASRRVGSEAFF.

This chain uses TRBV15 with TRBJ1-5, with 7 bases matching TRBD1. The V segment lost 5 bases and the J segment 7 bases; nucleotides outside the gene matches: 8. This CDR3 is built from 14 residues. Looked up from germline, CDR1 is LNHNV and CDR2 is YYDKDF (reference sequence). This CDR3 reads CATSARDSAQPQHF. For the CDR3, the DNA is TGTGCCACCAGCGCCCGGGACAGCGCCCAGCCCCAGCATTTT.

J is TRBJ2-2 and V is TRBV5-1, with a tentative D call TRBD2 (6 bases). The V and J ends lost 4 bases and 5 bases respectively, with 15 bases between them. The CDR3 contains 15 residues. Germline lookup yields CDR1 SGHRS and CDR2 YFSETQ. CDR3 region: CASSPGLPGTGELFF. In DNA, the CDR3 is TGCGCCAGCAGCCCAGGACTACCGGGGACCGGGGAGCTGTTTTTT.

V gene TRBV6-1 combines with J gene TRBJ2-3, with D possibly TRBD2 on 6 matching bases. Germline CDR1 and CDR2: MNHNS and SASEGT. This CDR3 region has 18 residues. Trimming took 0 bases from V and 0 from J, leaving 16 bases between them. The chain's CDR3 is CASSEAHGRGPSTDTQYF. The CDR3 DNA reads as TGTGCCAGCAGTGAAGCTCACGGGAGAGGGCCTAGCACAGATACGCAGTATTTT.

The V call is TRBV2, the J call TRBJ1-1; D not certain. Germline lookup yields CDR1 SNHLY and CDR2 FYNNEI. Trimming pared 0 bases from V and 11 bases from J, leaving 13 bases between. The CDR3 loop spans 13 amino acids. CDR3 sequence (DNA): TGTGCCAGCAGTGAAGCCGGGAGAGACCTTGCTTTCTTT. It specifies CASSEAGRDLAFF.

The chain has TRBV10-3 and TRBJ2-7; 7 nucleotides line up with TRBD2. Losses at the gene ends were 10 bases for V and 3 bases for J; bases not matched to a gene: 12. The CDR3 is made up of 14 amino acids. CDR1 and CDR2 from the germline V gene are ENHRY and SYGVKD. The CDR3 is CASTPEGLGYEQYF. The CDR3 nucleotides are TGTGCCAGCACTCCCGAAGGACTAGGCTACGAGCAGTACTTC.

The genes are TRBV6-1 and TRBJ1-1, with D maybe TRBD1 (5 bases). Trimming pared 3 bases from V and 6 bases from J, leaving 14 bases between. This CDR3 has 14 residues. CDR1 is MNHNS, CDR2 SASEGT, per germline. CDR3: CASSEGRERPEAFF. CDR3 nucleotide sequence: TGTGCCAGCAGTGAGGGCAGGGAACGTCCTGAAGCTTTCTTT.

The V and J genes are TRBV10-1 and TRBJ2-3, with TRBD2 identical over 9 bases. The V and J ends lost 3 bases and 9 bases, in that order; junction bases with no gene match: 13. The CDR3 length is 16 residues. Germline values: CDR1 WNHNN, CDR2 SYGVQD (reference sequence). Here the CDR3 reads CASSDPRLAATGTQYF. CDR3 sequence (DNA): TGCGCCAGCAGTGATCCCCGACTAGCGGCCACAGGAACGCAGTATTTT.

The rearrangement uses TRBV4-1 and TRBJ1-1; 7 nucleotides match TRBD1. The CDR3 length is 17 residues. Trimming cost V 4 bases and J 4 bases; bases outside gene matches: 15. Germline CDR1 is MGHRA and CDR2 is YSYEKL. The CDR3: CASSRTGPSGSFTEAFF. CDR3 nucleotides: TGCGCCAGCAGCCGGACAGGCCCCTCGGGGTCATTCACTGAAGCTTTCTTT.

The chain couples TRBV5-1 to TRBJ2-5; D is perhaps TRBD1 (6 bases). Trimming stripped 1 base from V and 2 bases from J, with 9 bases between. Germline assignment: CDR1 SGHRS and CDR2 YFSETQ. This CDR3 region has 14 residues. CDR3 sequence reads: CASSLYQGQETQYF. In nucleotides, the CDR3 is TGCGCCAGCAGCTTGTACCAGGGGCAAGAGACCCAGTACTTC.

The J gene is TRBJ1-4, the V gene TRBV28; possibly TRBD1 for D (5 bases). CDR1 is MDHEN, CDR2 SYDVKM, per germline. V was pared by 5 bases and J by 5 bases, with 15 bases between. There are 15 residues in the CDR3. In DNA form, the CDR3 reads TGTGCCAGCAGTGCATCCGGGGGGGGAAATGAAAAACTGTTTTTT. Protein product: CASSASGGGNEKLFF.

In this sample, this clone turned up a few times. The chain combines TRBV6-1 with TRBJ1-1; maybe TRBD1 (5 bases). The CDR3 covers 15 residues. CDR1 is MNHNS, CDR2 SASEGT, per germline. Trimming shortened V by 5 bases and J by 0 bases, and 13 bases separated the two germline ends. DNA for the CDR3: TGTGCCAGCAGTAGAGACAGCTTGATGAACACTGAAGCTTTCTTT. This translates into CASSRDSLMNTEAFF.

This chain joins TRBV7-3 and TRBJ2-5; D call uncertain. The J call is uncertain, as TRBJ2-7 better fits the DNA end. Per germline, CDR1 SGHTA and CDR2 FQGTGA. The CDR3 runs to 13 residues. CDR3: CASSPPNSYEQYF. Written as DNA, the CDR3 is TGTGCCAGCAGCCCTCCCAACTCCTACGAGCAGTACTTC.

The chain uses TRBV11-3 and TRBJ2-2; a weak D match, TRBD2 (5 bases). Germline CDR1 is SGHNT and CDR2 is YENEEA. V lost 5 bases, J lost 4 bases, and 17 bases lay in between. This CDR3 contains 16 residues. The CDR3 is CASSPNVTKTTGELFF. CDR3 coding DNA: TGTGCCAGCAGCCCGAACGTGACTAAGACCACCGGGGAGCTGTTTTTT.

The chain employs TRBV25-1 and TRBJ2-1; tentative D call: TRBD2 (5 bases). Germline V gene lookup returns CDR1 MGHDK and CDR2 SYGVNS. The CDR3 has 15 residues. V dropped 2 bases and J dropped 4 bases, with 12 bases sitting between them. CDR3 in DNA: TGTGCCAGCAGTGAACATACCCTAGCTTACAATGAGCAGTTCTTC. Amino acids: CASSEHTLAYNEQFF. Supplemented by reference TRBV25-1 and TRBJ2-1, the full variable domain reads EADIYQTPRYLVIGTGKKITLECSQTMGHDKMYWYQQDPGMELHLIHYSYGVNSTEKGDLSSESTVSRIRTEHFPLTLESARPSHTSQYLCASSEHTLAYNEQFFGPGTRLTVL.

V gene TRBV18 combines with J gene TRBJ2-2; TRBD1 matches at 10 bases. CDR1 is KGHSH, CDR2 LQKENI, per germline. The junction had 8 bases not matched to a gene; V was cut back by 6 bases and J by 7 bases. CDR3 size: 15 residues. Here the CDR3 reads CASSLDRGIIGELFF. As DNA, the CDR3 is TGTGCCAGCTCCCTGGACAGGGGGATCATCGGGGAGCTGTTTTTT.

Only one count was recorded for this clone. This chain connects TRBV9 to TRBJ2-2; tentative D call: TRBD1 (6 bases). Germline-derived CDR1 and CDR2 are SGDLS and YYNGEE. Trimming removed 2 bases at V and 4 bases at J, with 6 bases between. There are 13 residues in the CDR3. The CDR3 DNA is TGTGCCAGCAGCGTGACAGGCACCGGGGAGCTGTTTTTT. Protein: CASSVTGTGELFF.

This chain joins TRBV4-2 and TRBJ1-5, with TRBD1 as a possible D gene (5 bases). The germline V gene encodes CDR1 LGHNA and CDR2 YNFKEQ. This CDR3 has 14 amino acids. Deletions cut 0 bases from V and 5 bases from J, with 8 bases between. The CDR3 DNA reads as TGTGCCAGCAGCCAAGAGATCAGGGATCAGCCCCAGCATTTT. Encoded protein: CASSQEIRDQPQHF.

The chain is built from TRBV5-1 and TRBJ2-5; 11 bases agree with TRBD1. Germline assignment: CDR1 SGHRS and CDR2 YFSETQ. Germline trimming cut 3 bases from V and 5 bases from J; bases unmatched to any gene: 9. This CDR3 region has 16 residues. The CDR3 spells CASSSSRTGGSETQYF. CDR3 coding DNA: TGCGCCAGCAGCTCCTCCCGGACAGGGGGCAGTGAGACCCAGTACTTC.

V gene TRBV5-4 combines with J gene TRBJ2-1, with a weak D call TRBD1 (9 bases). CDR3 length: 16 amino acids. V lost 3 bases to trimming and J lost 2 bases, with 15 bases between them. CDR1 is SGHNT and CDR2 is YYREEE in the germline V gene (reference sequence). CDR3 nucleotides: TGTGCCAGCAGCTCGGGAGGGACAGGGCCCTACAATGAGCAGTTCTTC. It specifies CASSSGGTGPYNEQFF.

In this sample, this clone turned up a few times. The CDR3 reads CASSANNYYNEQFF. The DNA for the CDR3 is TGTGCCAGTAGTGCCAATAACTACTACAATGAGCAGTTCTTC. The chain recombines TRBV19 with TRBJ2-1; D call uncertain. The CDR3 sequence is 14 residues long. Trimming shortened V by 5 bases and J by 3 bases, and 11 bases separated the two germline ends. CDR1 and CDR2 (germline): LNHDA, SQIVND (reference sequence).

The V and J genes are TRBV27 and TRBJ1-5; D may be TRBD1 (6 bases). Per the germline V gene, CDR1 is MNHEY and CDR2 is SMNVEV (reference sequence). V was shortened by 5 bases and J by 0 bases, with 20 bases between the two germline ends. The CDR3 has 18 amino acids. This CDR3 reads CASSPLPPGTYSNQPQHF. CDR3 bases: TGTGCCAGCAGTCCCCTCCCGCCAGGGACATATAGCAATCAGCCCCAGCATTTT.